The clone carrying this TCR beta chain was recorded a few times. Its antigen is not identified. The data belong to a study of T-cell reconstitution after alpha-beta-depleted transplantation in children. The CDR3 consists of 14 residues. Trimming took 4 bases from V and 5 from J, leaving 14 bases between them. Germline V gene sequence: CDR1 KGHSH, CDR2 LQKENI. The library targeted TCRbeta and was prepared with unique molecular identifiers. TCRdb itself ran the PCR reads through MiXCR, one entry per CDR3 protein. The sample consists of about 300,000 distinct CDR3 sequences, around 7.1% of them appearing once. Study-level results: Hyperexpanded clones declined; after one year, newly produced T cells mostly supplied diversity.

The origin of this receptor is a female patient aged 2-9 years who had a stem cell transplant for Fanconi anemia, so the T cells may come from the graft donor. The specimen comprised peripheral blood, sampled 360 days after TCRalphabeta/CD19-depleted stem cell transplant. V usage is TRBV18 and J usage is TRBJ1-2; D unresolved. CDR3 nucleotide sequence: TGTGCCAGCTCACTGGATGGGCTTCAGTATGGCTACACCTTC. Amino acid sequence: CASSLDGLQYGYTF.